Following are 19 T cell receptor beta chains from one sample sequenced in a study of blood T cell repertoires in COVID-19. Measured with immunoSEQ multiplex PCR; TCRdb has only the in-frame clones, and not every one. The sample consists of under 200,000 clones, less than 90% of them appearing once. Sequencing was carried out using PBMCs or T cells enriched from blood (not recorded which). These receptors were obtained from a woman in her thirties who had been exposed to COVID-19.

V is TRBV19 and J is TRBJ1-1, with 9 bases fitting TRBD1. V gave up 3 bases and J gave up 3 bases; unmatched junction bases: 2. CDR1 is LNHDA and CDR2 is SQIVND in the germline V gene (reference sequence). The CDR3 runs to 14 residues. CDR3 protein: CASSMTGGHTEAFF. CDR3 DNA sequence: TGTGCCAGTAGTATGACAGGGGGACACACTGAAGCTTTCTTT.

The rearrangement uses TRBV7-9 and TRBJ1-2; D ambiguous. Trimming cost V 1 base and J 5 bases, with 8 bases left between them. The CDR3 sequence is 13 residues long. Germline CDR1 and CDR2: SEHNR and FQNEAQ (reference sequence). The CDR3 bases are TGTGCCAGCAGCTTAGGGACTAGATATGGCTACACCTTC. Its translation: CASSLGTRYGYTF. Together with reference TRBV7-9 and TRBJ1-2, the CDR3 gives the full variable domain: DTGVSQNPRHKITKRGQNVTFRCDPISEHNRLYWYRQTLGQGPEFLTYFQNEAQLEKSRLLSDRFSAERPKGSFSTLEIQRTEQGDSAMYLCASSLGTRYGYTFGSGTRLTVV.

The V gene is TRBV27, the J gene TRBJ2-3; D might be TRBD2 (6 bases). Germline V gene sequence: CDR1 MNHEY, CDR2 SMNVEV (reference sequence). V lost 2 bases, J lost 9 bases, and 9 bases lay in between. The CDR3 is 12 amino acids. DNA for the CDR3: TGTGCCAGCAGTTTAGTGGCGGGGACGCAGTATTTT. Protein: CASSLVAGTQYF.

This clone has a handful of counts. The chain combines TRBV19 with TRBJ1-6; the match to TRBD1 covers 7 bases. The CDR3 covers 13 residues. V shed 9 bases and J 5 bases; nucleotides not matched to a gene: 4. The V gene's germline CDR1 is LNHDA and CDR2 SQIVND (reference sequence). The CDR3 DNA reads TGTGCCAGCGGTGACAGGGATAATTCACCCCTCCACTTT. This translates into CASGDRDNSPLHF.

This sequence joins TRBV4-1 and TRBJ2-5; no clear D. Trimming pared 3 bases from V and 7 bases from J, leaving 9 bases between. Looked up from germline, CDR1 is MGHRA and CDR2 is YSYEKL. The CDR3 runs 12 residues. CDR3 region: CASSQVVGTQYF. CDR3 DNA: TGCGCCAGCAGCCAGGTGGTCGGGACCCAGTACTTC.

The gene calls are TRBV27 and TRBJ2-7; TRBD1 matches 7 bases. Germline assignment: CDR1 MNHEY and CDR2 SMNVEV (reference sequence). The CDR3 has 15 residues. Germline trimming cut 6 bases from V and 2 bases from J; bases unmatched to any gene: 10. In DNA, the CDR3 is TGTGCCAGCAGCAAGGACTGGACAGGAGCCTACGAGCAGTACTTC. This codes for CASSKDWTGAYEQYF.

The chain recombines TRBV7-9 with TRBJ2-2, with a tentative D call TRBD1 (6 bases). The V and J ends lost 0 bases and 3 bases respectively, with 14 bases between them. From germline, CDR1 is SEHNR and CDR2 FQNEAQ (reference sequence). The CDR3 runs to 17 residues. This CDR3 is CASSLAGHSLYTGELFF. In DNA, the CDR3 is TGTGCCAGCAGCTTAGCGGGACACTCGTTGTACACCGGGGAGCTGTTTTTT.

The chain couples TRBV11-2 to TRBJ2-3, with 9 nucleotides matching TRBD1. The length of the CDR3 is 15 residues. Germline values: CDR1 SGHAT, CDR2 FQNNGV. Trimming took 5 bases from V and 4 from J; bases not matched to a gene: 7. The CDR3 DNA is TGTGCCAGCAGCATAACAGGGGGCCGGGCAGATACGCAGTATTTT. Translating it yields CASSITGGRADTQYF.

This clone showed up just once. The rearrangement joins TRBV6-5 to TRBJ1-5; D is undetermined. V was shortened by 5 bases and J by 0 bases, with 8 bases between the two germline ends. The CDR3 has 14 residues. Germline lookup yields CDR1 MNHEY and CDR2 SVGAGI. Here the CDR3 DNA reads TGTGCCAGCAGTCCCTACGGTAGCAATCAGCCCCAGCATTTT. This gives the protein CASSPYGSNQPQHF.

This sequence joins TRBV23-1 and TRBJ2-3; D is uncertain. TRBV23-1 is treated as an ORF (open reading frame) with a function not yet certain. There are 15 residues in the CDR3. V gave up 2 bases and J gave up 6 bases, with 15 bases separating them. In DNA, the CDR3 is TGCGCCAGCAGTCAAACCGGGTCTACCCGCGATACGCAGTATTTT. It translates to CASSQTGSTRDTQYF.

In its sample, this clone was seen a few times. This chain connects TRBV5-1 to TRBJ2-7, with 7 bases fitting TRBD1. Germline V gives CDR1 SGHRS, CDR2 YFSETQ. CDR3 length: 13 amino acids. The junction had 4 bases not matched to a gene; V was cut back by 4 bases and J by 3 bases. The CDR3 here is CASSGSGGYEQYF. The CDR3, as DNA: TGCGCCAGCAGCGGGTCAGGGGGCTACGAGCAGTACTTC.

The rearrangement joins TRBV7-2 to TRBJ2-3; 8 bases match TRBD1. Germline trimming cut 5 bases from V and 0 bases from J; bases unmatched to any gene: 10. The CDR3 consists of 17 residues. The germline CDR1 and CDR2 sequences are SGHTA and FQGNSA. The CDR3 region is CASSQTGAKLSTDTQYF. The CDR3 DNA reads as TGTGCCAGCAGCCAGACAGGGGCGAAACTTAGCACAGATACGCAGTATTTT.

The chain has TRBV15 and TRBJ1-3, with D possibly being TRBD1 (5 bases). The CDR3 sequence is 16 residues long. V lost 0 bases to trimming and J lost 0 bases, with 9 bases between them. Germline CDR1 reads LNHNV; CDR2 reads YYDKDF (reference sequence). CDR3 sequence (DNA): TGTGCCACCAGCAGAGATCGGGGGGTCTCTGGAAACACCATATATTTT. It specifies CATSRDRGVSGNTIYF.

In its sample, this clone was seen a few times. The gene calls are TRBV4-1 and TRBJ1-5, with TRBD1 as a possible D gene (5 bases). Germline lookup yields CDR1 MGHRA and CDR2 YSYEKL. V lost 0 bases and J lost 7, with 13 bases in between. CDR3 size: 15 residues. This CDR3 is CASSQDGGVGQPQHF. The CDR3 DNA is TGCGCCAGCAGCCAAGATGGGGGGGTTGGGCAGCCCCAGCATTTT.

This chain joins TRBV6-2 or TRBV6-3 and TRBJ2-1; 9 nucleotides agree with TRBD2. Germline values: CDR1 MNHEY, CDR2 SVGEGT. The CDR3 is 16 residues long. V lost 2 bases to trimming and J lost 0 bases; unmatched junction nucleotides: 2. DNA for the CDR3: TGTGCCAGCAGTTACCGGACTAGCGCCTCCTACAATGAGCAGTTCTTC. This translates into CASSYRTSASYNEQFF.

The genes are TRBV9 and TRBJ1-5; D remains unclear. The germline V gene has CDR1 SGDLS and CDR2 YYNGEE. Deletions cut 3 bases from V and 2 bases from J, with 9 bases between. The CDR3 has 14 amino acids. The CDR3, as DNA: TGTGCCAGCAGCGAAGAGGGTGGCAATCAGCCCCAGCATTTT. It codes for CASSEEGGNQPQHF.

A few counts support this clone. CDR3 bases: TGCGCCAGCAGCTGGCAGGGGTGGGGCACTGAAGCTTTCTTT. It specifies CASSWQGWGTEAFF. This chain links TRBV5-1 with TRBJ1-1; possible D gene TRBD1, 6 bases. The ends were cut back, 3 bases at V and 4 bases at J, with 13 bases in the middle. The CDR3 is made up of 14 amino acids. From germline, CDR1 is SGHRS and CDR2 YFSETQ.

The chain joins TRBV3-1 (or the pseudogene TRBV3-2) to TRBJ2-5; a weak D match, TRBD1 (5 bases). The CDR3 has 14 amino acids. V lost 8 bases and J lost 5, with 18 bases in between. CDR1 and CDR2 from the germline V gene are LGHDT and YNNKEL (reference sequence). The chain's CDR3 is CASQGFKGSETQYF. CDR3 DNA sequence: TGTGCCAGCCAGGGTTTCAAAGGCTCGGAGACCCAGTACTTC.

The chain is built from TRBV4-1 and TRBJ2-1; 7 bases fit TRBD1. V lost 3 bases to trimming and J lost 5 bases; unmatched junction nucleotides: 7. From germline, CDR1 is MGHRA and CDR2 YSYEKL. The CDR3 is 15 residues long. The CDR3 coding sequence is TGCGCCAGCAGCCAGGTCGGGACAGTCCACAATGAGCAGTTCTTC. Protein product: CASSQVGTVHNEQFF.